The subject of this entry is one T cell receptor beta chain. The target antigen is unknown. The data were produced by immunoSEQ multiplex PCR, yet TCRdb's version contains in-frame clones alone and is incomplete. The sample lists about 140,000 clones, roughly 90% occurring once. Germline CDR1 is PRHDT and CDR2 is FYEKMQ (reference sequence). The V gene end was trimmed by 4 bases and the J gene end by 8 bases; junction bases not matched to a gene: 3. The CDR3 consists of 14 residues. The sample originates from a study of cytomegalovirus exposure and HLA in healthy donors. Turning to the study itself: A subsequent analysis reported that the 95 to 150 validation repertoires were produced on the same platform that had also been used for the roughly 700 first-cohort repertoires. Study-wide findings and caveats: Reportedly, cytomegalovirus status was diagnosed with high sensitivity and specificity.

Material for sequencing was PBMCs. The receptor's source is a young man in good health and CMV-seronegative. V gene TRBV13 combines with J gene TRBJ2-1, with 12 bases fitting TRBD2. As DNA, the CDR3 is TGTGCCAGCAGCTCGACTAGCGGGAGCTATGAGCAGTTCTTC. Its translation: CASSSTSGSYEQFF.